The clone carrying this TCR beta chain showed up just once. The antigen remains unidentified. One junction end disagrees with the germline gene, perhaps due to a read error. This record comes from a study of T cell repertoires in cytomegalovirus infection. Study details: Shared public TCR beta signatures pointed to both CMV infection and a matching HLA type.

A single record per CDR3 protein comes from TCRdb applying MiXCR to the reads. The sample consists of around 740,000 distinct CDR3 sequences, roughly 35% of them appearing once. Germline V gene lookup returns CDR1 SGHAT and CDR2 FQNNGV. The CDR3 runs 15 residues. General study findings and limits: HLA-C-restricted CMV-specific TCR beta clonotypes were dominant in the ex vivo response.

The chain links TRBV11-2 to TRBJ1-1, with D perhaps TRBD1 (5 bases). Sequencing was performed on PBMCs. The sequence was collected from a human donor in good health (CMV status not recorded). Some clones in this sample may be carry-over from other donors' samples. CDR3 sequence (DNA): TGTGCCAGCAGTCAAATTCGACAGATGAACACTGAAGCTTTATTT. This encodes CASSQIRQMNTEALF.